This T cell receptor (beta chain) appears in the sequencing data of a study of blood T cells in healthy people across ages. Primed by a sample-barcoded 5' primer and a J-beta primer mix, a second PCR proceeded for 7 to 11 cycles. TCRdb called the 5' RACE reads again in MiXCR, with one record for every CDR3 protein. The sample shows roughly 680,000 distinct CDR3 sequences, roughly 21% of them seen only once. With regard to this clonotype: The junction departs from the called germline gene at one end, perhaps through a read error.

CDR3 length: 13 amino acids. Germline V lookup: CDR1 MDHEN, CDR2 SYDVKM. V usage is TRBV28 and J usage is TRBJ2-1; possibly TRBD1 for D (6 bases). The origin of this receptor is a man aged 70 or older in good health. The sequenced sample was blood. The CDR3 DNA sequence: TGTGCCGGCAGTGTAAACAGGGCCCGGGAGCAGTTCTTC. It specifies CAGSVNRAREQFF.